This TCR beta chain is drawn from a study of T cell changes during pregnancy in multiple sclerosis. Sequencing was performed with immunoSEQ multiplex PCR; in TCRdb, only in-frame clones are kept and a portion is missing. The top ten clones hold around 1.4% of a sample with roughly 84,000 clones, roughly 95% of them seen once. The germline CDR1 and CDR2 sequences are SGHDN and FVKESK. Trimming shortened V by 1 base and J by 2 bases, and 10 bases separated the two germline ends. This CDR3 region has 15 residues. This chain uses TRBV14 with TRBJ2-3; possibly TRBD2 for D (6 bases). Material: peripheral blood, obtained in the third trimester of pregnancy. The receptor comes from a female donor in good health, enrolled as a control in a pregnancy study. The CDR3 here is CASSQAGAYTDTQYF. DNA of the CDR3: TGTGCCAGCAGCCAAGCGGGAGCCTACACAGATACGCAGTATTTT.